These 7 T cell receptor beta chains originate from one sample sequenced in a study of blood T cell repertoires in COVID-19. Assay: immunoSEQ multiplex PCR; the TCRdb copy retains only in-frame clones and omits some. This sample has approximately 56,000 clones, with approximately 83% found just once. The specimen sequenced was peripheral blood. These receptors came from a man between 65 and 85 years old with active COVID-19.

This clone was seen only a few times. The rearrangement links TRBV3-1 (or the pseudogene TRBV3-2) to TRBJ1-2; TRBD1 aligns across 7 bases. The ends lost 1 base at V and 2 bases at J; junction bases unmatched: 16. CDR3 length equals 19 residues. Per the germline V gene, CDR1 is LGHDT and CDR2 is YNNKEL (reference sequence). CDR3 sequence: CASSQVAYLGQPPNYGYTF. Written as DNA, the CDR3 is TGTGCCAGCAGCCAAGTGGCCTACTTGGGACAGCCACCAAACTATGGCTACACCTTC.

The rearrangement links TRBV18 to TRBJ2-1; D is perhaps TRBD2 (5 bases). CDR3 length equals 15 residues. In germline, CDR1 is KGHSH, CDR2 LQKENI. Trimming cost V 0 bases and J 5 bases, with 11 bases left between them. CDR3 residues: CASSPPGKTHNEQFF. Written as DNA, the CDR3 is TGTGCCAGCTCACCACCCGGGAAAACCCACAATGAGCAGTTCTTC.

This clone occurred a few times. The CDR3 is CASSLEAGVNSYGYTF. For the CDR3, the DNA is TGTGCCAGCAGTTTAGAAGCCGGGGTAAACTCTTATGGCTACACCTTC. The chain employs TRBV27 and TRBJ1-2; D is uncertain. CDR1 and CDR2 from the germline V gene are MNHEY and SMNVEV (reference sequence). Trimming cost V 2 bases and J 5 bases, with 18 bases left between them. The CDR3 consists of 16 residues.

This chain joins TRBV4-3 and TRBJ1-1; D is unresolved. Germline V gene sequence: CDR1 LGHNA, CDR2 YSLEER. Trimming took off 0 bases at V and 8 bases at J, with 10 bases between the two ends. The CDR3 runs 13 residues. CDR3 in amino acids: CASSQEMRVEAFF. The CDR3 DNA reads as TGCGCCAGCAGCCAAGAGATGAGGGTAGAAGCTTTCTTT.

DNA for the CDR3: TGTGCCAGCAGCGTACGGGCAGCGGGGGTTACAGATACGCAGTATTTT. The encoded protein is CASSVRAAGVTDTQYF. V is TRBV9 and J is TRBJ2-3; 8 bases are shared with TRBD2. Germline V lookup: CDR1 SGDLS, CDR2 YYNGEE. The V segment lost 1 base and the J segment 3 bases; nucleotides outside the gene matches: 7. The CDR3 extends over 16 amino acids.

The DNA for the CDR3 is TGTGCCAGCACGGGGGGGCCAACCGGGGAGCTGTTTTTT. Amino acid sequence: CASTGGPTGELFF. V usage is TRBV6-5 and J usage is TRBJ2-2; 8 bases fit TRBD2. The CDR3 extends over 13 amino acids. CDR1 and CDR2 (germline): MNHEY, SVGAGI. After removal of 7 bases from V and 5 bases from J, the junction contained 3 bases not matched to a gene.

This clone was recorded once. CDR3 nucleotides: TGTGCCAGCAGGCCGCGGGGGGGCCGAAACGAGCAGTACTTC. Translated, it gives CASRPRGGRNEQYF. The V call is TRBV6-5, the J call TRBJ2-7; 9 bases agree with TRBD2. Germline V lookup: CDR1 MNHEY, CDR2 SVGAGI. This CDR3 has 14 residues. The ends lost 6 bases at V and 5 bases at J; junction bases unmatched: 8.